The present entry profiles one T cell receptor (beta chain) with its context. In this sample, this clone turned up a few times. Its antigen is currently not known. No base-level quality is on record; no much larger clone is a single base apart. Relative to germline, V is 2 bases shorter and J is 3 bases shorter, with 12 bases between their ends. Measured from the cysteine to the phenylalanine, the CDR3 is 15 residues long. The entry retains the CDR3 DNA only, 45 bases that are in frame from base 1. Via the germline V gene, CDR1 is LGHNA and CDR2 YSLEER. The cohort comprised fewer than 700 healthy bone marrow donors. Cohort members were all nominally healthy when sampled, although unrecorded immune exposures were likely present. The donor was CMV seropositive and belonged to the group of 250 to 350 seropositive cohort members. A peripheral blood sample was collected from each donor, and TCR beta sequencing was performed on peripheral blood mononuclear cells. The Qiagen DNeasy Blood Extraction Kit was used to extract genomic DNA from the blood cell samples.

This sample is drawn from a study of cytomegalovirus exposure and HLA in healthy donors (dated by TCRdb to the late 2010s). Some background on the complete study: In an earlier analysis of 450 to 750 of the donors, approximately 260 Gb of sequence data and 117 million unique TCR beta sequences from 150 million to 200 million T cells were reported. An early release covering roughly 640 HLA-typed donors comprised about 310 gigabases of sequencing data and around 80 million unique TCR sequences. Of the roughly 400 genotyped donors, over 70% fell in the genetic ancestry cluster associated with self-reported Caucasian donors. The study was designed to test whether signatures of past pathogen exposure could be identified by cataloging public T cell receptors. The study used immunosequencing to profile the T cell repertoires of under 700 subjects and linked those repertoires to cytomegalovirus serostatus. Besides the first cohort of under 700 subjects, a separate validation cohort made up of 120 different subjects was used. To predict cytomegalovirus infection status, the study combined high-throughput TCR immunosequencing, statistical association of individual TCRs with disease status, and machine learning. In a later analysis, previously published TCR beta repertoires from 670 or so donors were re-analyzed and high-resolution HLA genotyping was added so that TCR occurrence patterns could be studied. Rather than drawing on any new phenotypic data, the later analysis identified candidate immune exposures from TCR beta sequences and the way those sequences occurred across donors. In an earlier analysis of 587 of the donors, high-throughput TCR beta sequencing was used to judge whether each TCR beta V gene segment behaved as functional or pseudogenic. Donor age, sex, ethnicity and CMV serostatus were compiled alongside the repertoire data. A later genetic analysis used genome-wide SNP genotypes for about 60% of the roughly 700 donors, treating that subset as a discovery cohort. Every repertoire in the discovery cohort had been generated on one and the same sequencing platform. Class I and class II HLA loci were covered by the typing at four-digit resolution. Typing coverage differed by locus: A, B, C, DRB1 and DQB1 were typed in roughly 620-640 donors, DQA1 in 500 to 550, DPA1 in 606, and DPB1 in roughly 470. Five DR-DQ haplotypes were handled as single units for association and clustering, since linkage in the cohort was strong. Across approximately 400 genotyped donors of the cohort, an average of approximately 240,000 unique TCR beta nucleotide sequences per donor were sequenced, and 15% to 20% of those sequences were non-productive.

The library was prepared using the immunoSEQ multiplex PCR assay. A mixture of 60 forward primers for TCR Vbeta segments and 13 reverse primers for TCR Jbeta segments was used in the multiplex PCR. The CDR3 region of rearranged TCR beta genes was amplified from genomic DNA by a multiplex PCR assay. The Illumina HiSeq System was used to sequence the amplified TCR beta libraries as 87-base-pair reads. Turning to the authors' computational methods: A later analysis counted approximately 84 million unique TCR beta chains across the roughly 700 repertoires, and approximately 11 million of these chains were shared by at least two donors. Raw reads were error-corrected and collapsed into unique sequences with a nearest-neighbor algorithm that merged closely related sequences to remove PCR and sequencing errors. Alignment of CDR3 sequences to IMGT reference sequences was used to assign V, D and J gene segments. For a sequence to be retained, at least a six-nucleotide match to both a V gene segment and a J gene segment was required. Rearrangements were classified as productive when the CDR3 lacked stop codons and remained in frame with V and J, and all other rearrangements were classified as non-productive. Following IMGT convention, CDR3 was defined as the stretch from the second conserved V-encoded cysteine to the conserved J-encoded phenylalanine. The earlier analysis of some 600 of the donors excluded sequences that lacked an unambiguous match to a single V gene segment. In an earlier analysis of 500 to 750 of the donors, V segments were called functional above 56.7% productive rearrangements and were called segregating when the between-donor standard deviation exceeded 5%. A statistical classification framework was developed to diagnose cytomegalovirus status using the catalog of TCR beta chain sequences. V and J gene assignment, in a later analysis, came from comparing TCR nucleotide sequences with IMGT/GENE-DB human TR gene sequences. Using the TCRdist pipeline, a later analysis assigned CDR3 sequences along with most-parsimonious VDJ recombination scenarios. In a later analysis, each TCR beta chain was defined by its CDR3 amino acid sequence together with its V-gene family, and reads without a unique V-gene family were excluded. As a way to deal with suspected cross-contamination and a sequencing artifact, a later analysis dropped 450 to 700 nucleotide sequences that were highly shared and had low generation probability. For each public chain, a later analysis derived a clonal expansion index from normalized ranks of inferred template counts within each repertoire. In a later analysis, generation probabilities were computed using a VDJ recombination model fitted to out-of-frame rearrangements, and the results were checked against IGoR. In a later analysis, hypergeometric tests were used to score TCR-TCR, TCR-HLA and TCR-CMV co-occurrence, with a repertoire-size bias correction applied to TCR pairs. To estimate false discovery rates, a later analysis permuted the HLA or CMV assignments 20 times. In a later analysis, co-occurring TCRs were grouped using DBSCAN, and TCRdist sequence similarity was added for clustering within HLA-allele-positive subsets. Repertoires with fewer than 30,000 or more than 120,000 public chains, plus five repertoires with anomalous nucleotide sharing, were excluded from co-occurrence clustering. TCRdb provides this immuneACCESS table in a form limited to in-frame rearrangements. Some clones are lacking; in checked studies, under half of them reflect an unresolved V gene, and why the rest are absent is not known. That table gives V, J and clone size, and the DNA gave D and trimming. This sample gives 130,000 to 150,000 clones in total; around 74% of them show up just once. The leading ten clones occupy 4.3% of the sample.

Study-wide findings and limitations: In an earlier analysis of about 540 of the donors, most TCR beta V segments were observed in productive rearrangements about 87% or about 30% of the time, broadly matching IMGT annotations. A further reported finding was that TCR beta sequences accurately predicted the HLA-A and HLA-B alleles for most subjects in the first cohort. The 87-base-pair reads could not distinguish some IMGT-functional V segments, including TRBV6-2 and TRBV6-3, so those segments were excluded. Sequencing depth was assumed to be roughly uniform across donors in the presence/absence analyses, though that assumption may not hold. Compared with equally common non-associated chains, HLA-associated TCR beta chains in a later analysis were more clonally expanded and had lower generation probabilities. It was suggested by the authors that the approach could potentially be generalized to other disease states and immunological phenotypes. A later genetic analysis reported fewer N-insertions in productive TCRs among donors in an Asian-associated ancestry cluster than the roughly 670-donor mean. V-gene and J-gene trimming of TCR beta chains was associated with a missense DCLRE1C variant in a later genetic analysis, and the association was replicated in an independent cohort. A few of the identified cytomegalovirus-associated TCR beta chains were confirmed in vitro to be specific for cytomegalovirus antigens. Because HLA typing was missing for some donors at each locus, association tests included only the typed subset. According to a later analysis, parvovirus B19, influenza, CMV and Epstein-Barr virus appeared linked to several top co-occurrence clusters. While some public TCRs were present in many individuals, most TCR sequences turned up only very rarely across donors. CMV serostatus was the only immune exposure information available for the cohort. Approximately 18 rarely observed V segments, including chromosome 9 orphons, were excluded from the earlier analysis of several hundred of the donors because counts were too low. In the study, around 150 TCR beta chains were listed as associated with cytomegalovirus. The cohort was sequenced for TCR beta chains only, and without alpha or paired-chain data the features that could be detected were limited. A cluster of highly shared sequence variants was judged likely to represent a technical artifact of the sequencing pipeline. A later analysis found that most CMV-associated TCR beta chains appeared HLA-restricted, with HLA associations seemingly driven largely by CMV exposure. The classifier was reported to diagnose cytomegalovirus status with high specificity and sensitivity in both the original and validation cohorts. Assigning TCR associations to individual alleles was difficult when HLA alleles, especially DR and DQ, strongly co-occurred. In a later analysis, more than 15,000 TCR beta sequences were associated with specific HLA alleles at a false discovery rate of 0.05. A later analysis found that TCR association rates varied across HLA loci, with DRB1 alleles showing the most associated TCRs and HLA-C alleles the fewest. Linkage disequilibrium might explain the correlated functional status among segregating V segments, but an unknown experimental factor could not be excluded.

The TCR sequence derives from a man aged 18 to 29 in good health and CMV-seropositive. The chain is made from TRBV4-3 and TRBJ2-3, with an unclear D gene assignment. The material sequenced was PBMCs. The CDR3 protein: CASSQNLGLTDTQYF. The sequenced DNA is TGCGCCAGCAGCCAAAACCTGGGCCTGACAGATACGCAGTATTTT.